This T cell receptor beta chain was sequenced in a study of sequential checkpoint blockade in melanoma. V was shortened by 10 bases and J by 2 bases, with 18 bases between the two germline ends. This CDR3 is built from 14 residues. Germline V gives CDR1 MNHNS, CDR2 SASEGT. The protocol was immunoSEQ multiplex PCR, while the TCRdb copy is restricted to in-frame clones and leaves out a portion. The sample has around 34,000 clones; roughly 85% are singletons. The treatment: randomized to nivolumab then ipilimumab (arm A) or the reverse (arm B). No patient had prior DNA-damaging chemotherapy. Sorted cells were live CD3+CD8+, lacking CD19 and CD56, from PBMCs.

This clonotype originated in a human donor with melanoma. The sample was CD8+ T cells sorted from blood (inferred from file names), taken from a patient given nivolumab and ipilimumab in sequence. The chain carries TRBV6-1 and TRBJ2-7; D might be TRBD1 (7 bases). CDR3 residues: CATRRGTDTYEQYF. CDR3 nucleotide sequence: TGTGCCACCAGGAGGGGGACAGATACCTACGAGCAGTACTTC.